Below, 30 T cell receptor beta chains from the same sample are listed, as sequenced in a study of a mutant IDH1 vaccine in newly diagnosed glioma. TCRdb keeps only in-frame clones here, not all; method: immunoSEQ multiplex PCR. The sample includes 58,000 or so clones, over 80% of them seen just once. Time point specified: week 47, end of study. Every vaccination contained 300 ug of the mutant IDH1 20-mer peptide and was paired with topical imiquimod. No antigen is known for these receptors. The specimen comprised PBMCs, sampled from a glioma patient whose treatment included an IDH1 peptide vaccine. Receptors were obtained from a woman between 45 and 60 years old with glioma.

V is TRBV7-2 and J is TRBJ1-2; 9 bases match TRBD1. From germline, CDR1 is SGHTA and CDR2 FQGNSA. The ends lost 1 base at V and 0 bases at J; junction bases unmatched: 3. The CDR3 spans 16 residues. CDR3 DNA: TGTGCCAGCAGCTTAGGAACAGGGGGCACTAACTATGGCTACACCTTC. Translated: CASSLGTGGTNYGYTF.

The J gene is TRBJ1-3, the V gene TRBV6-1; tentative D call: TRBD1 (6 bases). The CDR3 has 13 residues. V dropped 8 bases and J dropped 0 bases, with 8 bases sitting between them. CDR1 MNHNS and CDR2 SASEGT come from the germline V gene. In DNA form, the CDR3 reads TGTGCCAGCCAGGGGACCTCTGGAAACACCATATATTTT. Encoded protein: CASQGTSGNTIYF.

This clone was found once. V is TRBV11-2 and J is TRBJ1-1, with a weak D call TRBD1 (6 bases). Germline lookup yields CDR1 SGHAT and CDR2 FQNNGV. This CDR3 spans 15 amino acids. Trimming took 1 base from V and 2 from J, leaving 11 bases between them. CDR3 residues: CASSLVAGANTEAFF. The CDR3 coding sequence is TGTGCCAGCAGCTTAGTTGCGGGGGCAAACACTGAAGCTTTCTTT.

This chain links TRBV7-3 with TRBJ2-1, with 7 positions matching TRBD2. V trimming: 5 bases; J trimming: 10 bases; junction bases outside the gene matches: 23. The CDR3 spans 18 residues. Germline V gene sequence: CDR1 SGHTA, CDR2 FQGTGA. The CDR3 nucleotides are TGTGCCAGCAGCCCCCCTCGGCAACTAGCGCCGCGTGAGGTAGAGCAGTTCTTC. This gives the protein CASSPPRQLAPREVEQFF.

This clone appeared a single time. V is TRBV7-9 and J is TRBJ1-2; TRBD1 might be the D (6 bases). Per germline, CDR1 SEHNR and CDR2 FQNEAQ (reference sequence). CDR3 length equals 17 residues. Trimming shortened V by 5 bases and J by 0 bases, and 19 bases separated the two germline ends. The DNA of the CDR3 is TGTGCCAGCAGCCACGATAGCAGGGGCTACCCTAACTATGGCTACACCTTC. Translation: CASSHDSRGYPNYGYTF.

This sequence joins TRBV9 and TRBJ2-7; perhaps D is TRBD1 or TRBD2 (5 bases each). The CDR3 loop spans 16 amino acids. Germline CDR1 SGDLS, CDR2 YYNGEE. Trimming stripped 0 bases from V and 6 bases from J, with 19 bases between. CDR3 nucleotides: TGTGCCAGCAGCGTAGTTCGCAGAGGGGTTTTTGGCGAGCAGTACTTC. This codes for CASSVVRRGVFGEQYF.

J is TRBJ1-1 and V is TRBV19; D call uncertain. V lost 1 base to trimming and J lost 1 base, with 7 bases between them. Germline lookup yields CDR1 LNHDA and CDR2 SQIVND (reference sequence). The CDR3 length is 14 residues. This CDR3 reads CASSIGDGNTEAFF. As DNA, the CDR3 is TGTGCCAGTAGTATAGGAGACGGGAACACTGAAGCTTTCTTT.

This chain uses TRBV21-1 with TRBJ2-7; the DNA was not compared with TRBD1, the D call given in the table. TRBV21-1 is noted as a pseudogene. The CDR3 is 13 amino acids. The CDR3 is CASSNPGSYEQYF. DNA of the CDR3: TGTGCCAGCAGCAACCCAGGCTCCTACGAGCAGTACTTC.

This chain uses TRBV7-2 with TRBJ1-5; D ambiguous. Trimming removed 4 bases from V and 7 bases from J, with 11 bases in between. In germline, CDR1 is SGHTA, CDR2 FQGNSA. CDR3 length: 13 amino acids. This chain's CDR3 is CASSSAPYQPQHF. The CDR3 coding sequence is TGTGCCAGCAGCTCCGCCCCGTACCAGCCCCAGCATTTT.

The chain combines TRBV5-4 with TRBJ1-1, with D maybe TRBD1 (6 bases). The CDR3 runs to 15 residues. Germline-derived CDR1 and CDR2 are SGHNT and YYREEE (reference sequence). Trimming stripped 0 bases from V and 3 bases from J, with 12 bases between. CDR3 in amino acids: CASSLGGKGDTEAFF. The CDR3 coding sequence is TGTGCCAGCAGCTTGGGTGGGAAGGGGGACACTGAAGCTTTCTTT.

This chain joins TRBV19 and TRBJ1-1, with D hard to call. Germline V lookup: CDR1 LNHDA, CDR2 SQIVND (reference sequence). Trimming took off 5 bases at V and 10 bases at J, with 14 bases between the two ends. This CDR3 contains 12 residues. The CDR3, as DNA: TGTGCCAGTAGTGACCCTCGGACGGTAGCTTTCTTT. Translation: CASSDPRTVAFF.

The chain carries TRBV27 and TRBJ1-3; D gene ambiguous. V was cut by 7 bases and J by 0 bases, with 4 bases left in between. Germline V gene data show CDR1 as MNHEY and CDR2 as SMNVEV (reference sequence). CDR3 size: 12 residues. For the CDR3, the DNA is TGTGCCAGCACAAGCTCTGGAAACACCATATATTTT. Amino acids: CASTSSGNTIYF.

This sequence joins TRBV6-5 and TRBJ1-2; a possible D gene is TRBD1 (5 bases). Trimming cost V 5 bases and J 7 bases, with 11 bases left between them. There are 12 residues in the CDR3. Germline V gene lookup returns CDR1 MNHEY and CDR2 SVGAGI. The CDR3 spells CASSQGSGGYTF. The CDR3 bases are TGTGCCAGCAGTCAGGGTTCTGGTGGCTACACCTTC.

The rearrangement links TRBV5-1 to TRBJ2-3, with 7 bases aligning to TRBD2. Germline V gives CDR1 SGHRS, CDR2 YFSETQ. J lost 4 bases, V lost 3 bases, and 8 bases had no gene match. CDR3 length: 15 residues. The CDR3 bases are TGCGCCAGCAGCTCCCGGGACTATGGGGCAGATACGCAGTATTTT. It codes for CASSSRDYGADTQYF.

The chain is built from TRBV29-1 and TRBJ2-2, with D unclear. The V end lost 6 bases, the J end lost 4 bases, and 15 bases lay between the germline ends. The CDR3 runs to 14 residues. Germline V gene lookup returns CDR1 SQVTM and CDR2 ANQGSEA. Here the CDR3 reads CSVSMVGGTGELFF. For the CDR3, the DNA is TGCAGCGTCAGTATGGTTGGTGGCACCGGGGAGCTGTTTTTT.

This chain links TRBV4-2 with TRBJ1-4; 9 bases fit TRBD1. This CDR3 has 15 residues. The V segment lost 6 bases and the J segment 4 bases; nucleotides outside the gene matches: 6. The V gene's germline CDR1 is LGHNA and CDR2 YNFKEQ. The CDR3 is CASSGQGQGNEKLFF. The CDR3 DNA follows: TGTGCCAGCAGTGGACAGGGGCAGGGTAATGAAAAACTGTTTTTT.

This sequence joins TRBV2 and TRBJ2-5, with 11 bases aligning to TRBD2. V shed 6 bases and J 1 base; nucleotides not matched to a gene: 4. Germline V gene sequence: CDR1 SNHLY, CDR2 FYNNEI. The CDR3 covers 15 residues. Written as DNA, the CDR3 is TGTGCCAGCAGGAATAGCGGGGGGGGCCAAGAGACCCAGTACTTC. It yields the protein CASRNSGGGQETQYF.

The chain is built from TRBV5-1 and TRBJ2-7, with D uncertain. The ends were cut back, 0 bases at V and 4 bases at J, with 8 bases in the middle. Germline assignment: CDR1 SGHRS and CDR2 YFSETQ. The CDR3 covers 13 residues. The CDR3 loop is CASSLVGSYEQYF. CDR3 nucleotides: TGCGCCAGCAGCTTGGTCGGAAGTTACGAGCAGTACTTC.

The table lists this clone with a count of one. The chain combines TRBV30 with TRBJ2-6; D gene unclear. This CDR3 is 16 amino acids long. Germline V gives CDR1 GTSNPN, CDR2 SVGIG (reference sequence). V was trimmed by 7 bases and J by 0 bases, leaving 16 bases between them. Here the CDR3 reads CASSVGPLSGANVLTF. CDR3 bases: TGTGCCTCTTCCGTCGGCCCACTCTCTGGGGCCAACGTCCTGACTTTC.

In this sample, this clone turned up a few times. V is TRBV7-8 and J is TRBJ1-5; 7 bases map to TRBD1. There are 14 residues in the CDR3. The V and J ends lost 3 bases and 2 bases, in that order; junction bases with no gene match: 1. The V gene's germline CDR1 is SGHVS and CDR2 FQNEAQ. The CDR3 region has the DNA TGTGCCAGCAGCTTCGGACAGGGCAATCAGCCCCAGCATTTT. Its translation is CASSFGQGNQPQHF.

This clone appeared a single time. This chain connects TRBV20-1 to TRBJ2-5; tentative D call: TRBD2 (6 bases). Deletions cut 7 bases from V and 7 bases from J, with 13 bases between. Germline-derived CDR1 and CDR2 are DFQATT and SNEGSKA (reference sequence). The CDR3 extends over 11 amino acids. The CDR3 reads CSVLDGGTQYF. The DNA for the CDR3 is TGCAGTGTTCTCGACGGGGGGACCCAGTACTTC.

Here the CDR3 DNA reads TGTGCCAGCAGCTTAGGCGGAGGGGATCAGCCCCAGCATTTT. It encodes CASSLGGGDQPQHF. V usage is TRBV7-9 and J usage is TRBJ1-5; TRBD1 might be the D (5 bases). V was trimmed by 1 base and J by 5 bases, leaving 9 bases between them. The CDR3 is made up of 14 amino acids. The V gene's germline CDR1 is SEHNR and CDR2 FQNEAQ (reference sequence).

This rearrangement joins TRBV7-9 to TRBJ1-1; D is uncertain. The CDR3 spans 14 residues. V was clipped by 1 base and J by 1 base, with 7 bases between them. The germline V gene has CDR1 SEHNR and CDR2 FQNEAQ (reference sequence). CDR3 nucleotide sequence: TGTGCCAGCAGCTTAGGGCAGGAGAACACTGAAGCTTTCTTT. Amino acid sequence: CASSLGQENTEAFF.

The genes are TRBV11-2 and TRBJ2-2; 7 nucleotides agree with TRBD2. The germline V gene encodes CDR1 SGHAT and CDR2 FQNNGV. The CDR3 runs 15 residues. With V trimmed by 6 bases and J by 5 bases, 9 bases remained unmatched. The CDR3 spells CASSMGGLGTGELFF. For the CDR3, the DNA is TGTGCCAGCAGTATGGGGGGGTTAGGAACCGGGGAGCTGTTTTTT.

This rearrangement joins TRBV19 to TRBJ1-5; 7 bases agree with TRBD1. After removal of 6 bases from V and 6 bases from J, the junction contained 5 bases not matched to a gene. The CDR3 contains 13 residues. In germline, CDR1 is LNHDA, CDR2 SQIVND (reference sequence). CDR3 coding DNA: TGTGCCAGTAGCGGGACAGTTACTCAGCCCCAGCATTTT. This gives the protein CASSGTVTQPQHF.

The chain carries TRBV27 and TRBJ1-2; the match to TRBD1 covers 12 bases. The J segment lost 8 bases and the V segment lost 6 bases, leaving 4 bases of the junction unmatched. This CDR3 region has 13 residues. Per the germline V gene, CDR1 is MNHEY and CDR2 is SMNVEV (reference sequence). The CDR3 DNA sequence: TGTGCCAGCAGCCTGGGACAGGGGGCCGGCTACACCTTC. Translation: CASSLGQGAGYTF.

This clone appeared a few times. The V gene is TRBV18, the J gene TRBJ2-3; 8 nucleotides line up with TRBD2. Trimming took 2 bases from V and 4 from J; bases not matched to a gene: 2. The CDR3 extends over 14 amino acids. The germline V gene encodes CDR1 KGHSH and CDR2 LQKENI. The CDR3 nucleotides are TGTGCCAGCTCACCAACGGGGGGGGCAGATACGCAGTATTTT. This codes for CASSPTGGADTQYF.

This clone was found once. The CDR3 DNA reads as TGTGCCAGCAGCCTAGGGATTGGCCTCTATGGCTACACCTTC. This gives the protein CASSLGIGLYGYTF. V is TRBV7-8 and J is TRBJ1-2; D ambiguous. Trimming stripped 5 bases from V and 4 bases from J, with 14 bases between. Germline V gene lookup returns CDR1 SGHVS and CDR2 FQNEAQ. This CDR3 region has 14 residues.

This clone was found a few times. Here the CDR3 DNA reads TGTGCCAGCAGCTTAGAGGTGAGGACAGGGGGACGCGAGGAACCGTACTTC. Translated: CASSLEVRTGGREEPYF. The V and J genes are TRBV7-9 and TRBJ2-7; 10 nucleotides align to TRBD1. V dropped 1 base and J dropped 12; count of bases not matched to a gene: 18. CDR1 is SEHNR, CDR2 FQNEAQ, per germline (reference sequence). The CDR3 has 17 amino acids.

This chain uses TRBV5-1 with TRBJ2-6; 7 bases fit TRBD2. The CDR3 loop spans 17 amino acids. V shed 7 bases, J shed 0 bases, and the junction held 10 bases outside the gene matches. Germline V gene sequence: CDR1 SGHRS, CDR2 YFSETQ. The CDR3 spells CASSVGGTVSGANVLTF. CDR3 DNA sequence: TGCGCCAGCTCCGTGGGGGGGACCGTCTCTGGGGCCAACGTCCTGACTTTC.